A single sample gave rise to the 24 T cell receptor beta chains below, sequenced in a study of cytomegalovirus exposure and HLA in healthy donors. The PCR made use of 60 Vbeta and 13 Jbeta primers. Profiling relied on immunoSEQ multiplex PCR, and the TCRdb table lists in-frame clones only, not all of them. The sample holds 110,000 to 150,000 clones, around a tenth seen once. Sequencing used PBMCs. The receptors here all came from a man between 45 and 60 years old in good health and CMV-seronegative.

The rearrangement uses TRBV7-9 and TRBJ1-1; 7 bases match TRBD1. Trimming at V came to 1 base and at J to 7 bases, leaving 6 bases not matched to a gene. Germline CDR1 reads SEHNR; CDR2 reads FQNEAQ (reference sequence). The CDR3 is 14 residues long. CDR3 bases: TGTGCCAGCAGCTTAGGACAGGGTATCCTTGAAGCTTTCTTT. Protein: CASSLGQGILEAFF.

This chain joins TRBV6-1 and TRBJ2-7, with D maybe TRBD1 (6 bases). V dropped 7 bases and J dropped 6 bases, with 19 bases sitting between them. This CDR3 comprises 14 residues. From germline, CDR1 is MNHNS and CDR2 SASEGT. Written as DNA, the CDR3 is TGTGCCAGCACTAGGACAGCCTCTTCTTTCGAGCAGTACTTC. Protein sequence: CASTRTASSFEQYF.

A few counts support this clone. V and J are TRBV12-5 and TRBJ2-5, with D maybe TRBD1 (5 bases). CDR1 is LGHNT and CDR2 is FRNRAP in the germline V gene. V shed 4 bases and J shed 4 bases, with 16 bases lying between them. CDR3 size: 15 residues. The CDR3 region is CASGSPFDQGETQYF. CDR3 nucleotides: TGTGCTAGTGGTTCACCCTTTGACCAGGGAGAGACCCAGTACTTC.

The CDR3 coding sequence is TGTGCCAGCAGCCGGACAGGGGTCGCCAACAATGAGCAGTTCTTC. Its protein product is CASSRTGVANNEQFF. V and J are TRBV7-2 and TRBJ2-1; 9 bases are shared with TRBD1. Germline CDR1 SGHTA, CDR2 FQGNSA. The CDR3 has 15 residues. Trimming cost V 5 bases and J 5 bases; bases outside gene matches: 7.

CDR3 sequence (DNA): TGTGCCAGCAGCGTCGCTAGCGGGCGCTACGAGCAGTACTTC. Amino acid sequence: CASSVASGRYEQYF. The chain has TRBV21-1 and TRBJ2-7; TRBD2, the table's D call, lacks a check against the DNA. TRBV21-1 is assigned pseudogene status. The CDR3 runs to 14 residues.

The rearrangement joins TRBV2 to TRBJ2-1, with 12 bases aligning to TRBD2. CDR1 SNHLY and CDR2 FYNNEI come from the germline V gene. This CDR3 has 16 residues. After removal of 6 bases from V and 4 bases from J, the junction contained 7 bases not matched to a gene. CDR3 coding DNA: TGTGCCAGCAGCAGCCTAGCGGGAGGGCGATACAATGAGCAGTTCTTC. Amino acid sequence: CASSSLAGGRYNEQFF. Together with reference TRBV2 and TRBJ2-1, the CDR3 gives the full variable domain: EPEVTQTPSHQVTQMGQEVILRCVPISNHLYFYWYRQILGQKVEFLVSFYNNEISEKSEIFDDQFSVERPDGSNFTLKIRSTKLEDSAMYFCASSSLAGGRYNEQFFGPGTRLTVL.

J is TRBJ1-6 and V is TRBV5-4, with 11 bases that match TRBD1. Germline V gene data show CDR1 as SGHNT and CDR2 as YYREEE (reference sequence). V was clipped by 4 bases and J by 10 bases; unmatched bases: 7. This CDR3 is 15 amino acids long. The CDR3 loop reads CASSTGQGARSPLHF. The CDR3 DNA reads as TGTGCCAGCAGCACCGGACAGGGGGCTCGGTCACCCCTCCACTTT.

This clone was counted between two and nine times. The chain links TRBV19 to TRBJ2-1; D is ambiguous. The CDR3 length is 15 residues. The V end was cut by 3 bases, the J end by 1 base, with 10 bases between. CDR1 is LNHDA and CDR2 is SQIVND in the germline V gene (reference sequence). In DNA form, the CDR3 reads TGTGCCAGTAGTATGGAACAGTTTTCCTACAATGAGCAGTTCTTC. Translated: CASSMEQFSYNEQFF.

The table lists this clone with a few counts. This chain uses TRBV5-4 with TRBJ2-5, with 11 bases aligning to TRBD2. This CDR3 has 15 residues. Germline CDR1 and CDR2: SGHNT and YYREEE (reference sequence). V trimming: 4 bases; J trimming: 3 bases; junction bases outside the gene matches: 5. This CDR3 reads CASSQPLAGEETQYF. The CDR3 region has the DNA TGTGCCAGCAGCCAACCACTAGCGGGGGAAGAGACCCAGTACTTC.

In this sample, this clone turned up many times. The gene calls are TRBV10-3 and TRBJ1-3; D perhaps matches TRBD1 (6 bases). Germline-derived CDR1 and CDR2 are ENHRY and SYGVKD. Trimming took off 10 bases at V and 0 bases at J, with 13 bases between the two ends. CDR3 length equals 14 residues. Written as DNA, the CDR3 is TGTGCCAGCAGGGACACCTACTCTGGAAACACCATATATTTT. This encodes CASRDTYSGNTIYF.

This clone was detected a few times. CDR3 region: CASSLAAGSYEQYF. The CDR3 DNA reads TGTGCCAGCAGCTTAGCAGCGGGGAGCTACGAGCAGTACTTC. This chain uses TRBV7-6 with TRBJ2-7; TRBD2 matches at 7 bases. The germline V gene has CDR1 SGHVS and CDR2 FNYEAQ. The CDR3 contains 14 residues. With V trimmed by 0 bases and J by 3 bases, 2 bases remained unmatched.

The V and J genes are TRBV7-3 and TRBJ2-1, with D tentatively TRBD2 (5 bases). The CDR3 covers 16 residues. Germline V CDR1 and CDR2: SGHTA, FQGTGA. Trimming left V 0 bases short and J 8 bases short, with 17 bases between. In DNA form, the CDR3 reads TGTGCCAGCAGCTTAACGAGGGCACTAGAGAAGGATGAGCAGTTCTTC. Its protein product is CASSLTRALEKDEQFF. The full variable domain, with the rest looked up from reference TRBV7-3 and TRBJ2-1, is GAGVSQTPSNKVTEKGKYVELRCDPISGHTALYWYRQSLGQGPEFLIYFQGTGAADDSGLPNDRFFAVRPEGSVSTLKIQRTERGDSAVYLCASSLTRALEKDEQFFGPGTRLTVL.

This chain joins TRBV7-2 and TRBJ2-6; 12 bases align to TRBD1. Germline lookup yields CDR1 SGHTA and CDR2 FQGNSA. The CDR3 consists of 19 residues. The ends lost 4 bases at V and 4 bases at J; junction bases unmatched: 11. CDR3: CASSSLHPGQGAGANVLTF. The CDR3 DNA sequence: TGTGCCAGCAGCTCCTTACACCCGGGACAGGGGGCGGGGGCCAACGTCCTGACTTTC.

The chain combines TRBV5-6 with TRBJ2-5; D is possibly TRBD2 (6 bases). Germline lookup yields CDR1 SGHDT and CDR2 YYEEEE. CDR3 size: 14 residues. V gave up 7 bases and J gave up 5 bases, with 18 bases separating them. CDR3 sequence (DNA): TGTGCCAGCTGGTCTGGACTATCCGTGGAGACCCAGTACTTC. This encodes CASWSGLSVETQYF. Looking up the rest from reference TRBV5-6 and TRBJ2-5 gives the full variable domain: DAGVTQSPTHLIKTRGQQVTLRCSPKSGHDTVSWYQQALGQGPQFIFQYYEEEERQRGNFPDRFSGHQFPNYSSELNVNALLLGDSALYLCASWSGLSVETQYFGPGTRLLVL.

This chain links TRBV28 with TRBJ2-1; 8 nucleotides line up with TRBD2. CDR1 MDHEN and CDR2 SYDVKM come from the germline V gene. V shed 6 bases and J 0 bases; nucleotides not matched to a gene: 10. The CDR3 contains 17 residues. CDR3 nucleotides: TGTGCCAGCAGCACCCAAACTAGCGGTAGCTCCTACAATGAGCAGTTCTTC. Protein: CASSTQTSGSSYNEQFF.

This clone showed up just a few times. The chain links TRBV6-6 to TRBJ2-3, with 11 bases fitting TRBD2. J lost 4 bases, V lost 7 bases, and 4 bases had no gene match. The germline V gene encodes CDR1 MNHNY and CDR2 SVGAGI (reference sequence). The CDR3 runs to 14 residues. The CDR3 spells CASTSSGRSDTQYF. The CDR3 coding sequence is TGTGCCAGCACGTCTAGCGGGAGGTCAGATACGCAGTATTTT.

The chain carries TRBV4-1 and TRBJ1-5; D may be TRBD1 (6 bases). The CDR3 is 16 amino acids. Trimming left V 1 base short and J 1 base short, with 11 bases between. In germline, CDR1 is MGHRA, CDR2 YSYEKL. The CDR3 DNA is TGCGCCAGCAGCCAAGCATTAACAGGGAGCAATCAGCCCCAGCATTTT. It specifies CASSQALTGSNQPQHF.

In DNA form, the CDR3 reads TGTGCCAGCAGTTACGGGTTGGTGAGGACTGAAGCTTTCTTT. It codes for CASSYGLVRTEAFF. The V call is TRBV6-5, the J call TRBJ1-1; D is undetermined. The CDR3 is made up of 14 amino acids. V lost 2 bases and J 5 bases, leaving 12 bases between the germline ends. Germline V gives CDR1 MNHEY, CDR2 SVGAGI.

CDR3 bases: TGTGCCAGCAGTTACTCCCGAGCGGGAGAAAAGGAGCAGTACTTC. It encodes CASSYSRAGEKEQYF. The J gene is TRBJ2-5, the V gene TRBV6-5, with TRBD2 matching over 8 bases. The length of the CDR3 is 15 residues. The germline gives CDR1 MNHEY, CDR2 SVGAGI. Trimming at V came to 0 bases and at J to 11 bases, leaving 11 bases not matched to a gene.

The sample holds a few counts of this clone. The rearrangement links TRBV27 to TRBJ2-7; maybe TRBD1 (5 bases). The V gene's germline CDR1 is MNHEY and CDR2 SMNVEV (reference sequence). The CDR3 is 14 residues long. V gave up 5 bases and J gave up 6 bases, with 17 bases separating them. The chain's CDR3 is CASSPTGPLGEQYF. The DNA of the CDR3 is TGTGCCAGCAGTCCCACAGGACCTTTGGGCGAGCAGTACTTC.

The chain recombines TRBV5-1 with TRBJ2-1, with 8 bases fitting TRBD2. Germline trimming cut 1 base from V and 1 base from J; bases unmatched to any gene: 10. The length of the CDR3 is 18 residues. The germline CDR1 and CDR2 sequences are SGHRS and YFSETQ. The CDR3 sequence is CASSLNRGGLLSYNEQFF. CDR3 coding DNA: TGCGCCAGCAGCTTGAACCGGGGGGGATTACTATCCTACAATGAGCAGTTCTTC. The whole variable domain, filled in from reference TRBV5-1 and TRBJ2-1, reads KAGVTQTPRYLIKTRGQQVTLSCSPISGHRSVSWYQQTPGQGLQFLFEYFSETQRNKGNFPGRFSGRQFSNSRSEMNVSTLELGDSALYLCASSLNRGGLLSYNEQFFGPGTRLTVL.

This chain uses TRBV10-1 with TRBJ2-3, with TRBD2 matching over 10 bases. V dropped 8 bases and J dropped 0; count of bases not matched to a gene: 5. Germline V gene sequence: CDR1 WNHNN, CDR2 SYGVQD (reference sequence). The CDR3 totals 15 residues. This chain's CDR3 is CASGRTSGSTDTQYF. Here the CDR3 DNA reads TGCGCCAGCGGCCGGACTAGCGGAAGCACAGATACGCAGTATTTT.

The sample holds a few counts of this clone. This specimen includes other DNA sequences encoding the same CDR3. V and J are TRBV5-1 and TRBJ1-3; the match to TRBD1 covers 7 bases. Germline trimming cut 4 bases from V and 1 base from J; bases unmatched to any gene: 8. Per germline, CDR1 SGHRS and CDR2 YFSETQ. CDR3 length: 16 amino acids. Written as DNA, the CDR3 is TGCGCCAGCAGCCGCACAGGGGATCGATCTGGAAACACCATATATTTT. Translated, it gives CASSRTGDRSGNTIYF.

This clone was recorded a few times. The chain uses TRBV28 and TRBJ2-7; possible D gene TRBD2, 5 bases. V was clipped by 4 bases and J by 2 bases, with 15 bases between them. Germline V gene lookup returns CDR1 MDHEN and CDR2 SYDVKM. This CDR3 has 15 residues. Here the CDR3 DNA reads TGTGCCAGCAGTTCCCCGACCGGGGTTGCCTACGAGCAGTACTTC. This translates into CASSSPTGVAYEQYF.